The present entry profiles one T cell receptor (beta chain) with its context. The antigen remains undetermined. The CDR3 has 14 amino acids. V lost 4 bases and J lost 14; bases outside the gene matches: 7. Germline values: CDR1 SGHTA, CDR2 FQGNSA. Primers included in the PCR were 60 Vbeta and 13 Jbeta primers. Original analysis: In a later analysis, some 10 million of 83 million or so unique beta chains occurred in at least two donors. Profiling relied on immunoSEQ multiplex PCR, and the TCRdb table lists in-frame clones only, not all of them. That table gives V, J and clone size, and the DNA gave D and trimming. The sample contains 250,000 or so clones, around 85% of which appear only once. The data originate from a study of cytomegalovirus exposure and HLA in healthy donors. The study's findings and limits: Researchers reportedly found TCR beta sequences accurately predicted most subjects' HLA-A and HLA-B alleles. The study put roughly 160 TCR beta chains on its list as cytomegalovirus-associated.

This chain joins TRBV7-2 and TRBJ2-1; 14 bases are a match to TRBD2. The source of this sequence is a human donor in good health. Specimen: PBMCs. For the CDR3, the DNA is TGTGCCAGCAGCTCTGGGACTAGCGGGGGAGGGGAGTTCTTC. Its protein is CASSSGTSGGGEFF.